Shown below are 18 T cell receptor beta chains from a single sample sequenced in a study of cytomegalovirus exposure and HLA in healthy donors. Both 60 Vbeta primers and 13 Jbeta primers went into the PCR. Profiled with immunoSEQ multiplex PCR; TCRdb holds only in-frame clones, not every one. The table shows about 150,000 clones, with approximately 78% occurring only once. The sequenced sample was PBMCs. The receptors originated from a woman aged 45-65 years in good health and CMV-seropositive.

This chain joins TRBV30 and TRBJ2-1, with a weak D call TRBD2 (6 bases). CDR3 size: 15 residues. The V and J ends lost 0 bases and 6 bases respectively, with 15 bases between them. The germline CDR1 and CDR2 sequences are GTSNPN and SVGIG (reference sequence). DNA for the CDR3: TGTGCCTGGAGTGTAGGGCGCGGGACGTTCAATGAGCAGTTCTTC. The encoded protein is CAWSVGRGTFNEQFF.

The J gene is TRBJ1-2, the V gene TRBV27; 7 bases fit TRBD1. Trimming at V came to 0 bases and at J to 4 bases, leaving 5 bases not matched to a gene. The CDR3 covers 15 residues. The germline V gene encodes CDR1 MNHEY and CDR2 SMNVEV (reference sequence). DNA of the CDR3: TGTGCCAGCAGTTTATCTAAGACAGGGAGCTATGGCTACACCTTC. Residues: CASSLSKTGSYGYTF.

The chain is built from TRBV27 and TRBJ2-5; 7 bases map to TRBD2. The CDR3 has 13 residues. V lost 5 bases and J lost 7; bases outside the gene matches: 7. Looked up from germline, CDR1 is MNHEY and CDR2 is SMNVEV (reference sequence). The CDR3 DNA is TGTGCCAGCAGTCCCGGGGGGTACGGGACCCAGTACTTC. Its protein is CASSPGGYGTQYF.

The CDR3: CASSRGQGGYGYTF. The DNA of the CDR3 is TGTGCCAGCAGCCGGGGACAGGGGGGCTATGGCTACACCTTC. The chain uses TRBV7-6 and TRBJ1-2; 11 positions match TRBD1. The CDR3 is made up of 14 amino acids. The trim removed 5 bases at V and 4 bases at J, leaving 3 bases unmatched. Per germline, CDR1 SGHVS and CDR2 FNYEAQ.

This clone has just one count. The rearrangement uses TRBV7-3 and TRBJ2-7; D unresolved. The V end lost 1 base, the J end lost 0 bases, and 10 bases lay between the germline ends. This CDR3 has 15 amino acids. Germline-derived CDR1 and CDR2 are SGHTA and FQGTGA. In nucleotides, the CDR3 is TGTGCCAGCAGCTTAATGAGAGCTTCCTCCTACGAGCAGTACTTC. Translation: CASSLMRASSYEQYF.

The V call is TRBV15, the J call TRBJ1-5, with TRBD1 matching over 7 bases. Germline values: CDR1 LNHNV, CDR2 YYDKDF (reference sequence). This CDR3 spans 15 amino acids. With 3 bases clipped from V and 2 bases from J, the junction kept 4 bases outside the gene matches. CDR3 bases: TGTGCCACCAGCAGCTCAGACAGGGGCAATCAGCCCCAGCATTTT. Translation gives CATSSSDRGNQPQHF.

V is TRBV28 and J is TRBJ2-5; 11 bases match TRBD1. The J segment lost 3 bases and the V segment lost 8 bases, leaving 11 bases of the junction unmatched. From germline, CDR1 is MDHEN and CDR2 SYDVKM. This CDR3 has 16 residues. The CDR3 sequence: CASGDHSGQGEETQYF. As DNA, the CDR3 is TGTGCCAGCGGGGACCACTCGGGACAGGGGGAAGAGACCCAGTACTTC. Using reference TRBV28 and TRBJ2-5 for the parts outside the CDR3, the full variable domain is DVKVTQSSRYLVKRTGEKVFLECVQDMDHENMFWYRQDPGLGLRLIYFSYDVKMKEKGDIPEGYSVSREKKERFSLILESASTNQTSMYLCASGDHSGQGEETQYFGPGTRLLVL.

J is TRBJ1-1 and V is TRBV9, with 9 bases identical to TRBD1. Per the germline V gene, CDR1 is SGDLS and CDR2 is YYNGEE. The length of the CDR3 is 15 residues. V lost 3 bases to trimming and J lost 0 bases; unmatched junction nucleotides: 3. CDR3 nucleotide sequence: TGTGCCAGCAGCGCCGACAGGGGGATGAACACTGAAGCTTTCTTT. This translates into CASSADRGMNTEAFF.

V is TRBV10-1 and J is TRBJ1-1; D unclear. This CDR3 region has 14 residues. CDR1 is WNHNN and CDR2 is SYGVQD in the germline V gene (reference sequence). Trimming left V 3 bases short and J 1 base short, with 9 bases between. The CDR3 nucleotides read TGCGCCAGCAGTGAAACTGGGCCGAACACTGAAGCTTTCTTT. Translating it yields CASSETGPNTEAFF.

V gene TRBV5-4 combines with J gene TRBJ1-2, with a possible D match to TRBD1 (6 bases). The V gene's germline CDR1 is SGHNT and CDR2 YYREEE (reference sequence). V was cut by 4 bases and J by 4 bases, with 17 bases left in between. This CDR3 has 15 amino acids. CDR3 protein: CASSSSPDSIYGYTF. The CDR3 DNA reads as TGTGCCAGCAGCAGTTCCCCGGACAGCATCTATGGCTACACCTTC.

This clone was recorded only once. The CDR3 sequence is CASSLRDGRDTIYF. CDR3 coding DNA: TGTGCCAGCAGTTTGCGGGACGGTCGAGACACCATATATTTT. The chain is built from TRBV27 and TRBJ1-3, with a weak D call TRBD1 (5 bases). Germline CDR1 MNHEY, CDR2 SMNVEV (reference sequence). The CDR3 runs 14 residues. V lost 3 bases, J lost 8 bases, and 14 bases lay in between.

V and J are TRBV7-9 and TRBJ2-7; 11 bases match TRBD2. Germline-derived CDR1 and CDR2 are SEHNR and FQNEAQ (reference sequence). V gave up 6 bases and J gave up 0 bases; unmatched junction bases: 4. The CDR3 covers 15 residues. The CDR3 DNA follows: TGTGCCAGCAGACCTAGCGGGGGGCTCTCCTACGAGCAGTACTTC. Translated, it gives CASRPSGGLSYEQYF.

The chain carries TRBV19 and TRBJ2-7; D might be TRBD1 (6 bases). The ends were cut back, 0 bases at V and 5 bases at J, with 11 bases in the middle. Germline CDR1 is LNHDA and CDR2 is SQIVND (reference sequence). The CDR3 is made up of 14 amino acids. The CDR3 DNA is TGTGCCAGTAGTATAGATACAGGGTTCAACGAGCAGTACTTC. This codes for CASSIDTGFNEQYF. The full variable domain, its missing parts supplied by reference TRBV19 and TRBJ2-7, is DGGITQSPKYLFRKEGQNVTLSCEQNLNHDAMYWYRQDPGQGLRLIYYSQIVNDFQKGDIAEGYSVSREKKESFPLTVTSAQKNPTAFYLCASSIDTGFNEQYFGPGTRLTVT.

The V and J genes are TRBV5-4 and TRBJ2-1, with D perhaps matching TRBD2 (6 bases). The CDR3 spans 15 residues. The germline gives CDR1 SGHNT, CDR2 YYREEE (reference sequence). The germline V and J ends were trimmed by 4 bases and 0 bases, with 11 bases remaining between them. The CDR3 nucleotides are TGTGCCAGCAGCCGGGACTGGAGCTCCTACAATGAGCAGTTCTTC. It codes for CASSRDWSSYNEQFF.

The genes are TRBV7-2 and TRBJ2-3; 9 bases match TRBD2. The CDR3 contains 16 residues. J was trimmed by 0 bases and V by 1 base; bases with no gene match: 2. Germline V gene lookup returns CDR1 SGHTA and CDR2 FQGNSA. The CDR3 nucleotides read TGTGCCAGCAGCTTAGGGCGGGGGGGTAGCACAGATACGCAGTATTTT. Amino acids: CASSLGRGGSTDTQYF. Full variable domain (rest looked up from reference TRBV7-2 and TRBJ2-3): GAGVSQSPSNKVTEKGKDVELRCDPISGHTALYWYRQSLGQGLEFLIYFQGNSAPDKSGLPSDRFSAERTGGSVSTLTIQRTQQEDSAVYLCASSLGRGGSTDTQYFGPGTRLTVL.

This clone was recorded a few times. This sequence joins TRBV19 and TRBJ1-5; D ambiguous. Trimming shortened V by 7 bases and J by 4 bases, and 17 bases separated the two germline ends. The CDR3 contains 15 residues. CDR1 is LNHDA and CDR2 is SQIVND in the germline V gene (reference sequence). CDR3 coding DNA: TGTGCCAGTACCGAGGGCAGGATAGGGAATCAGCCCCAGCATTTT. Translating gives CASTEGRIGNQPQHF. Filled out from reference TRBV19 and TRBJ1-5, the complete variable domain reads DGGITQSPKYLFRKEGQNVTLSCEQNLNHDAMYWYRQDPGQGLRLIYYSQIVNDFQKGDIAEGYSVSREKKESFPLTVTSAQKNPTAFYLCASTEGRIGNQPQHFGDGTRLSIL.

V is TRBV30 and J is TRBJ2-3, with no clear D. The length of the CDR3 is 16 residues. Germline-derived CDR1 and CDR2 are GTSNPN and SVGIG (reference sequence). V was shortened by 0 bases and J by 0 bases, with 13 bases between the two germline ends. The CDR3 region is CAWSVNFLGSTDTQYF. CDR3 nucleotide sequence: TGTGCCTGGAGTGTAAATTTTCTAGGAAGCACAGATACGCAGTATTTT.

V and J are TRBV13 and TRBJ2-5; TRBD1 aligns across 7 bases. The tail of the sequence fits TRBJ2-7 better, so the J call may be wrong. This CDR3 has 14 residues. Germline assignment: CDR1 PRHDT and CDR2 FYEKMQ (reference sequence). For the CDR3, the DNA is TGTGCCAGCAGCTTGGGCCAGGGGGTCTACGAGCAGTACTTC. As protein: CASSLGQGVYEQYF.